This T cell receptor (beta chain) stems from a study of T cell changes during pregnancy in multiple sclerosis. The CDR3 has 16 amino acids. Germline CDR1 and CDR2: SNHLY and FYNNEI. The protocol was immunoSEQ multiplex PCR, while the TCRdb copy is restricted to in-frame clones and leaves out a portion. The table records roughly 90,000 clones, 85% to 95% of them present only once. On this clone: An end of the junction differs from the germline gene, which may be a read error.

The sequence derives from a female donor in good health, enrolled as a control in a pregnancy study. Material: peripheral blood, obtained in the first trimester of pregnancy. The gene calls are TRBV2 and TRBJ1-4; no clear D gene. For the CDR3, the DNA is TGTGCCAGCAGAGAAGGTGGGAGTGCAACTAATGAAAAACTGTTTTTT. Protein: CASREGGSATNEKLFF. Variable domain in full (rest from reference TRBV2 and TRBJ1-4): EPEVTQTPSHQVTQMGQEVILRCVPISNHLYFYWYRQILGQKVEFLVSFYNNEISEKSEIFDDQFSVERPDGSNFTLKIRSTKLEDSAMYFCASREGGSATNEKLFFGSGTQLSVL.